This T cell receptor beta chain derives from a study of cytomegalovirus exposure and HLA in healthy donors. Study-level points and caveats: TCR association rates varied by HLA locus in a later analysis, with DRB1 highest and HLA-C lowest. Certain sequence variants were highly shared and formed a cluster, and this cluster was likely a sequencing artifact. In vitro data verified a few CMV-associated chains as specific for CMV antigens. Sequences of the TCR beta chain were said to predict the HLA-A and HLA-B alleles of most subjects accurately.

Points on this clone: Antigen: not known.

Use of 60 Vbeta and 13 Jbeta primers characterized the PCR. The assay was immunoSEQ multiplex PCR, and TCRdb's table has in-frame clones only and misses some. This table has tens of thousands of clones, 70% to 80% appearing once. Sequencing used PBMCs. The receptor comes from a man aged 50 to 60 in good health and CMV-seropositive.

The CDR3 reads CASSIGTGESLSNQPQHF. In nucleotides, the CDR3 is TGTGCCAGTAGTATTGGGACAGGGGAGAGTTTGAGCAATCAGCCCCAGCATTTT. The V call is TRBV19, the J call TRBJ1-5, with TRBD1 identical over 10 bases. This CDR3 spans 18 amino acids. V shed 3 bases and J 1 base; nucleotides not matched to a gene: 9. In germline, CDR1 is LNHDA, CDR2 SQIVND (reference sequence).